This entry concerns a single T cell receptor (beta chain). Its specificity is not known. Per the germline V gene, CDR1 is KGHSH and CDR2 is LQKENI. This CDR3 has 14 residues. The V gene lost 0 bases and the J gene lost 3 bases, with 6 bases spanning the gap. It was autoimmune disease history or systemic immunosuppression that excluded patients. This sample stems from a study of OX40 agonist ivuxolimab in advanced cancers. Study background: Prior anti-PD-1, anti-PD-L1 or anti-CTLA-4 therapy did not bar entry, and 30% to 40% had some. Study-level findings and limits: Dose levels from 0.1 to 3.0 mg/kg saw CD4+ and CD8+ blood T cells expand clonally by week 6.

This table comes from immunoSEQ multiplex PCR, and its TCRdb copy is limited to in-frame clones, with some not included. Of some 83,000 clones listed, around 84% are singletons. The genes are TRBV18 and TRBJ1-3; D remains ambiguous. The origin of this receptor is an adult with an advanced solid tumor such as melanoma, head and neck, liver or kidney cancer. The sample was CD4+ or CD8+ T cells sorted from blood, taken in a trial of the OX40 agonist ivuxolimab. CDR3 amino acids: CASSPPYVGNTIYF. DNA of the CDR3: TGTGCCAGCTCACCACCATACGTTGGAAACACCATATATTTT.